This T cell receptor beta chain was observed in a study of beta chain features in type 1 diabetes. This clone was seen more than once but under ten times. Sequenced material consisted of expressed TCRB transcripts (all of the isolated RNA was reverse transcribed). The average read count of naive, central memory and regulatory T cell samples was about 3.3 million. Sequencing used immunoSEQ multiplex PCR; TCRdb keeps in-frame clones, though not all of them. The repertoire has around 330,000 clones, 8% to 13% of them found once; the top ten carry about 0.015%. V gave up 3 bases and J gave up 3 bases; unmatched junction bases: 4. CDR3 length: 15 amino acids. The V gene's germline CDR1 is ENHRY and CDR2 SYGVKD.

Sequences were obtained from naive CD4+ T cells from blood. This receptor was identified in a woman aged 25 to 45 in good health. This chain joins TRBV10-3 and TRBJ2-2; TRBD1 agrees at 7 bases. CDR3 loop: CAISDGQGDTGELFF. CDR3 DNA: TGTGCCATCAGTGATGGGCAGGGGGACACCGGGGAGCTGTTTTTT.